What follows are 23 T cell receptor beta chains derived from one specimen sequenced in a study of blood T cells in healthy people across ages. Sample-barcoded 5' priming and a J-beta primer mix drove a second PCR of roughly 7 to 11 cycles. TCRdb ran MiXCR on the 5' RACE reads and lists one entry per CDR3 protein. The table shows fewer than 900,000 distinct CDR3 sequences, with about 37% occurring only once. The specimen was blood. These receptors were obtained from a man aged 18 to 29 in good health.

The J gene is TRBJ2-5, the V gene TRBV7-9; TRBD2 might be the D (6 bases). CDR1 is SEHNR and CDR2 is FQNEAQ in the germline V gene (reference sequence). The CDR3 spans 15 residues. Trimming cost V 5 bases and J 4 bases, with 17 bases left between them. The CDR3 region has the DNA TGTGCCAGCAGCCCCCCATTGGAGGGTCGAGAGACCCAGTACTTC. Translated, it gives CASSPPLEGRETQYF.

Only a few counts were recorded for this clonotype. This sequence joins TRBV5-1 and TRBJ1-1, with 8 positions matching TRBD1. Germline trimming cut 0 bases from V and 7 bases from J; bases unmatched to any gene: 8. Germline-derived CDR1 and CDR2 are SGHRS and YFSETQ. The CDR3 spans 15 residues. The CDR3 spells CASSLVPWGQDEAFF. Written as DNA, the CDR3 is TGCGCCAGCAGCTTGGTTCCCTGGGGACAGGATGAAGCTTTCTTT.

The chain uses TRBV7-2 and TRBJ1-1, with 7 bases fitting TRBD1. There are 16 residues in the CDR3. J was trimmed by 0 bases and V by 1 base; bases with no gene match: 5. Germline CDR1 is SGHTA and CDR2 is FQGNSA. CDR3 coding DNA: TGTGCCAGCAGCTTAGTGTCACAGGGGATGAACACTGAAGCTTTCTTT. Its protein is CASSLVSQGMNTEAFF.

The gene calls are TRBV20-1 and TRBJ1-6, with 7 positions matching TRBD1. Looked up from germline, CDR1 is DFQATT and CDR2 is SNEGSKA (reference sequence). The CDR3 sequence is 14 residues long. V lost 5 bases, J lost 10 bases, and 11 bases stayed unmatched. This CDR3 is CSAGGQRAGSPLHF. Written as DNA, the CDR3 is TGCAGTGCTGGGGGACAGCGCGCCGGCTCACCCCTCCACTTT.

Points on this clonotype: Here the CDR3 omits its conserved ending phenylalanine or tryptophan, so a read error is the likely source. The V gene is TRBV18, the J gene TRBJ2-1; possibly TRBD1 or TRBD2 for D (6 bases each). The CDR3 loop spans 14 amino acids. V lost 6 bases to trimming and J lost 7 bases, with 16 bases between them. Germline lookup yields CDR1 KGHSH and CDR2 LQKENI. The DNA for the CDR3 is TGTGCCAGCTCGGGGGGCGATTTGGGGAATGAGCAGTTCATC. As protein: CASSGGDLGNEQFI.

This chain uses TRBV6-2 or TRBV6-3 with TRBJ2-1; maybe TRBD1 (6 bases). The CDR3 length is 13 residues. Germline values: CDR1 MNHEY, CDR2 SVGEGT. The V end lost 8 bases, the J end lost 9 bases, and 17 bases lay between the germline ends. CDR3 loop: CASRQYRAGEQFF. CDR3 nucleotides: TGTGCCAGCCGTCAATACAGGGCCGGTGAGCAGTTCTTC.

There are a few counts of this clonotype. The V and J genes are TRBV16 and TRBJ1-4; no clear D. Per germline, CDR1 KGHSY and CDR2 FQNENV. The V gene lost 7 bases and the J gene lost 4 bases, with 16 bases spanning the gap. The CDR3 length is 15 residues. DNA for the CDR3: TGTGCCAGCACCTGGTTGCGGAGTTTTAATGAAAAACTGTTTTTT. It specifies CASTWLRSFNEKLFF.

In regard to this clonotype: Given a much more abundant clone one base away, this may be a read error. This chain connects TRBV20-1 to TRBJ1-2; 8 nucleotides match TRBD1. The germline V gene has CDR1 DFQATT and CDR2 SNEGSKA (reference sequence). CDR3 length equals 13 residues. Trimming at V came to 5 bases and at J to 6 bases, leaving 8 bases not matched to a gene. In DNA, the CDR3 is TGCAGTGCTGTTGCCCCAGGGGGCGATGGCTACACCTTC. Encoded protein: CSAVAPGGDGYTF.

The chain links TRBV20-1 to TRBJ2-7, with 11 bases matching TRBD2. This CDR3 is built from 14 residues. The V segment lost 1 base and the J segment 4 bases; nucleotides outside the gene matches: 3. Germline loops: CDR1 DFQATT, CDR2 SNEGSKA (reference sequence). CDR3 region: CSARVGLAEYEQYF. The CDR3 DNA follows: TGCAGTGCTAGAGTGGGACTAGCGGAATACGAGCAGTACTTC.

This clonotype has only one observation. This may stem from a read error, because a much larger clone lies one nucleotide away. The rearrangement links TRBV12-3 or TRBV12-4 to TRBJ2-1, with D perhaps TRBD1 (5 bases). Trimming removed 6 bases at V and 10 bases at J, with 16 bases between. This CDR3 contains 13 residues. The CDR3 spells CASRTDSSYEQFF. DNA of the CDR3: TGTGCCAGCAGAACAGACAGCAGCTACGAGCAGTTCTTC.

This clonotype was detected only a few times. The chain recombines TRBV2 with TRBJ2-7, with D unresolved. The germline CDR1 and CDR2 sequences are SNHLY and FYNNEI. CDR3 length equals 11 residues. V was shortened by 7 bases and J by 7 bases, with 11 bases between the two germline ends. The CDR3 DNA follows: TGTGCCAGCACGGGTCAGGTTGAGCAGTACTTC. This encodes CASTGQVEQYF.

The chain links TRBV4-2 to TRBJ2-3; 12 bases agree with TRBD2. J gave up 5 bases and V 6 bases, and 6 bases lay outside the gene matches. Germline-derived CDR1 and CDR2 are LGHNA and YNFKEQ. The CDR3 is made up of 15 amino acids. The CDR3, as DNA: TGTGCCAGCAGAGACTCGACTAGCGGGGGAGATACGCAGTATTTT. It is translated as CASRDSTSGGDTQYF.

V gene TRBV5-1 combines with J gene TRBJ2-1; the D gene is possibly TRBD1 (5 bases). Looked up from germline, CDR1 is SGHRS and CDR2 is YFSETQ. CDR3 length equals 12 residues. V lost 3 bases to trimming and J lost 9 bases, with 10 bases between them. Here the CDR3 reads CASSSGMGEQFF. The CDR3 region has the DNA TGCGCCAGCAGCTCAGGGATGGGTGAGCAGTTCTTC.

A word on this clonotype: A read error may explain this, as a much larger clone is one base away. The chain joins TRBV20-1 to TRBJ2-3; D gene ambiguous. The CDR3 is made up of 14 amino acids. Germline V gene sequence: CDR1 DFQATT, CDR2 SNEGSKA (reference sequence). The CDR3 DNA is TGCAATGCTAGTGGCCCGCGGAGCACAGATACGCAGTATTTT. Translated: CNASGPRSTDTQYF.

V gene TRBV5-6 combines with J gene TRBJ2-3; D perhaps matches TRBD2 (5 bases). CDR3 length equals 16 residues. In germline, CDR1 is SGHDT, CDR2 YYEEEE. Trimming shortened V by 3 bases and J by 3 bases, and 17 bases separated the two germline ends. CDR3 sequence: CASSSLGLAVTDTQYF. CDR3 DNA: TGTGCCAGCAGCTCCCTCGGGCTAGCAGTGACAGATACGCAGTATTTT.

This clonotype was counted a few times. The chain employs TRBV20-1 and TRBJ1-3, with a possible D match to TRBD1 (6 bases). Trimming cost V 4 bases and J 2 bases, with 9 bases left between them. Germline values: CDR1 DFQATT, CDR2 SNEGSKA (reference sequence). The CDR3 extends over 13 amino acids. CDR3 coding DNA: TGCAGTGCTAAGGGGGGAGCTGGAAACACCATATATTTT. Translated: CSAKGGAGNTIYF.

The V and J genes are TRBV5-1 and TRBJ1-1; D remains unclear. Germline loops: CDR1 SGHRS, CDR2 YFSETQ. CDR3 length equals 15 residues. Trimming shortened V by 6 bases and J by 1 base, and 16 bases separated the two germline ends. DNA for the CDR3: TGCGCCAGCAAACCCACGGGCGGCACGAACACTGAAGCTTTCTTT. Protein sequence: CASKPTGGTNTEAFF.

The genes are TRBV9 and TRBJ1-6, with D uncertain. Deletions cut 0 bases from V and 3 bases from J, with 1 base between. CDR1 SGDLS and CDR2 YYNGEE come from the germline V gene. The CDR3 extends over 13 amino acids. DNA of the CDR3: TGTGCCAGCAGCGTAGACTATAATTCACCCCTCCACTTT. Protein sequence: CASSVDYNSPLHF.

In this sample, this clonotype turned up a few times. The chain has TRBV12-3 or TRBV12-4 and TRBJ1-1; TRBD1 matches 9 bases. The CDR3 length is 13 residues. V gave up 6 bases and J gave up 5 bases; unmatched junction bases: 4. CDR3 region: CASRTGGGTEAFF. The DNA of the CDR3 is TGTGCCAGCAGGACAGGGGGGGGAACTGAAGCTTTCTTT.

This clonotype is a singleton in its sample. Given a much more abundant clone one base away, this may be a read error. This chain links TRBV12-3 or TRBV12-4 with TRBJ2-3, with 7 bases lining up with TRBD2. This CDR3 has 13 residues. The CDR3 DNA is TGTGCCAGCAGTCGGCTAGCGGCAGATGCGCAGTATTTT. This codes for CASSRLAADAQYF.

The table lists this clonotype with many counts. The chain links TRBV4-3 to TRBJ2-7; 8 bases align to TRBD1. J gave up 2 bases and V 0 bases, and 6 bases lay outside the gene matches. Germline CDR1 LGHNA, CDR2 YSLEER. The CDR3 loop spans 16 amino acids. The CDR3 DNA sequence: TGCGCCAGCAGCCAAGATGCTGGACAGGGTCCCTACGAGCAGTACTTC. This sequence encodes CASSQDAGQGPYEQYF.

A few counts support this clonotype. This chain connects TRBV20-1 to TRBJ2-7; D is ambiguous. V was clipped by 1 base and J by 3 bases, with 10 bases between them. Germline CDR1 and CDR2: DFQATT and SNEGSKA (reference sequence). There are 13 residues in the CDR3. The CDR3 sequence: CSARASEHYEQYF. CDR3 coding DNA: TGCAGTGCTAGAGCCTCAGAGCACTACGAGCAGTACTTC.

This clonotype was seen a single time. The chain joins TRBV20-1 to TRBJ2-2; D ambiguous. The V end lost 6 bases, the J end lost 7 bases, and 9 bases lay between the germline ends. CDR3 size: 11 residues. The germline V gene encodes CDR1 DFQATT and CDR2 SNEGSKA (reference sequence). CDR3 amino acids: CSAILNGELFF. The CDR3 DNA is TGCAGTGCCATACTCAACGGGGAGCTGTTTTTT.